This TCR beta chain was recovered during a study of T cells expressing NK-cell markers (dated by TCRdb to about 2020). In terms of the full investigation: Three sorted T-cell subsets (CD3+CD56+NKG2C+, CD3+CD56+NKG2C- and CD3+CD56-NKG2C+) from seven to nine donors had their TCR beta-chain repertoires profiled. The libraries were sequenced on Illumina HiSeq 2000/2500, MiSeq or NextSeq, producing 2 x 150 bp reads. Seven of the eight sequenced donors were HCMV-seropositive and one was HCMV-seronegative. The study sequenced eight donors, all healthy volunteers chosen at random: three men and five women.

Concerning this clonotype itself: The specificity of this receptor is unknown.

A commercial ELISA kit detecting HCMV-specific IgG in serum was used to determine HCMV serostatus. Ficoll density gradient centrifugation was used to isolate peripheral blood mononuclear cells from blood. The germline V gene (reference sequence) specifies DFQATT as CDR1 and SNEGSKA as CDR2. The CDR3 has 11 amino acids, counting the end cysteine and phenylalanine. Only the protein is available. Overall study outcomes, separate from this receptor: Whether the expanded NKG2C-expressing T cell clones were specific for HCMV antigens was left unclear. Those dominant clonotypes were again the most abundant among CD3+CD56-NKG2C+ cells in a few donors, at about 28.3-65%. For six donors, the dominant CD3+CD56+NKG2C+ clonotypes were among the top 10 CD8+ clonotypes and accounted for roughly 1.0-8% of CD8+ T cells.

This sample was sequenced with an Illumina HiSeq 2000. TCR beta cDNA libraries were made by 5'RACE template switching that added a universal primer site and unique molecular identifiers. Synthesis of cDNA was primed from the TCR beta constant segment and was followed by two consecutive PCR amplification steps. Under the source paper's analysis protocol: MIGEC handled demultiplexing of the reads and grouping by UMI, while MiTCR was used to assemble and quantify clonotypes. To exclude erroneous sequences, any TCR cDNA sequence not supported by at least two reads was discarded. The tcR package was used for downstream repertoire analysis, and clonotypes were matched between fractions using CDR3 nucleotide sequence together with V segment. VDJmatch was used to annotate antigen specificity against VDJdb, with one amino acid substitution in CDR3 allowed. Each CDR3 protein sequence appears as one entry after TCRdb reprocessed the reads, and no DNA is included. These V and J calls originate from TCRdb's pipeline instead of the authors' own analysis. The table for this sample lists a few hundred thousand distinct CDR3 sequences. The ten largest clones represent 5.2% of the sample.

The sequenced material came from blood T cells: a sorted CD56 or NKG2C T cell subset, CD4+ or CD8+ T cells, or bulk PBMC T cells (not recorded which). Recombination connected TRBV20-1 to TRBJ1-2; the TRBD1 assignment by TCRdb is unverifiable without DNA. This clonotype was sampled from a man aged 18-69 years in good health. The CDR3 here reads CSAKQGNGYTF.